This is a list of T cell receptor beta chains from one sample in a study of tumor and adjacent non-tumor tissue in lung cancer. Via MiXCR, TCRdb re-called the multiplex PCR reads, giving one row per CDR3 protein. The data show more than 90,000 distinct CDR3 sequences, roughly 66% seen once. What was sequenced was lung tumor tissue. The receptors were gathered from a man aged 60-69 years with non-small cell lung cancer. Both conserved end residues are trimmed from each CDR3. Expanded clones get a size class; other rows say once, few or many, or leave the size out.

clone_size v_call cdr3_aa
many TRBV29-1 SVEDGTSGNEQF
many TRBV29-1 SVSLTEETQY
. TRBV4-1 ASSLWGGTTSSGANVLT
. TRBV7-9 AISFAGGGSYNEQF
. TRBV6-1 ASARSYEQY
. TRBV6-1 ASSEEWGRVTQY
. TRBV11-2 AISLDIVAGEMF
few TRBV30 AGTGAGGDTEAF
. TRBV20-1 SASTDSATNEKLF
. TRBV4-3 ASSPGVANEKLF
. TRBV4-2 ASSPQATQGAHGLALQETQN
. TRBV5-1 TSSLEAGGSVTQY
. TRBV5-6 ASSLRYGYT
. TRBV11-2 ACSSRQNTGELF
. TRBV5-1 ASNLAGQAFSGNTIY
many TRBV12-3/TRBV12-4 ASSLGSNTEAF
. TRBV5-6 ASSLEVGALY
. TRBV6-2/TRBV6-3 ASSGVNERF
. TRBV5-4 ASSFVTDTQC
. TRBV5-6 ASTFTGGTYGQY
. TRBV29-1 SIELYSYNEQF
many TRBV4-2 ASSREAQGGGILLETQY
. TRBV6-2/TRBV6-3 ASRRGNAIY
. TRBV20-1 GARTDGETQY
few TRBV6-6 GSSRTGSDTQY
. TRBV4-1 AGCQRGSGANVLT
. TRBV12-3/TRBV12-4 ASSFRAEAGYT
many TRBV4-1 ASSQVASVGETQY
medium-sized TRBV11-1 ASSNRGENTGELF
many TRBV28 ASSSGQGAYEQY
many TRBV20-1 SAREALAGVEKEQY
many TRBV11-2 ASSLGITSGSTDTQY
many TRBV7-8 ASSLGGGSDTQY
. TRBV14 ASSRRPGPRAYNSPLH
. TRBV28 TSGPRFEQF
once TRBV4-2 ASSQKGSSSPLH
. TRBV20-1 NARTHDSYEQY
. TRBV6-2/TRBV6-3 ASAKPGPQRPGELF
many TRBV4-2 ASSQALGGLAGNTQY
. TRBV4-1 ASSRPEGAVCNSPLH
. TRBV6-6 ASRPGVTAFGGQPQH
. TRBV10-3 AISRYPGQGHQPQH
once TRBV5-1 ASSIQGIREAL
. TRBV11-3 ASSSTGSWGYT
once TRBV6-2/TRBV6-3 ASRKHGQGAYNEQF
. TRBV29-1 SVGGEMNTEAF
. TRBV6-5 ASDRAKGETQY
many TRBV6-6 ASRGQGLTGELF
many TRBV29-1 SYGGSGELF
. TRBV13 ASEVEGKSNTQY
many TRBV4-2 ASSQVGSGNTIY